This T cell receptor beta chain emerged from a study of cytomegalovirus exposure and HLA in healthy donors. A remark on this clone: Its target is unknown.

With 60 Vbeta and 13 Jbeta primers, the PCR was carried out. Clones were sequenced by immunoSEQ multiplex PCR, and TCRdb holds only the in-frame ones, with some missing. In all, the sample yields about 140,000 clones. Study results and caveats: A reported reduction in N-insertions relative to the roughly 610-donor mean was seen in an Asian-associated ancestry cluster in a later analysis. Later analysis revealed greater clonal expansion in HLA-associated TCR beta chains than in equally common others. Donors were assumed by presence/absence analyses to have roughly uniform sequencing depth. Sequencing likely produced, as an artifact, a cluster of highly shared sequence variants.

The source is a woman between 18 and 29 years old in good health and CMV-seronegative. The sequenced sample was PBMCs.

The CDR3 is CASLDGGLNTEAFF. The DNA of the CDR3 is TGTGCCAGCCTGGACGGGGGGCTCAACACTGAAGCTTTCTTT. The rearrangement links TRBV5-4 to TRBJ1-1, with D perhaps matching TRBD1 (6 bases). CDR3 size: 14 residues. Germline V gene sequence: CDR1 SGHNT, CDR2 YYREEE (reference sequence). With 7 bases removed from V and 2 bases from J, the gap between germline ends came to 15 bases.